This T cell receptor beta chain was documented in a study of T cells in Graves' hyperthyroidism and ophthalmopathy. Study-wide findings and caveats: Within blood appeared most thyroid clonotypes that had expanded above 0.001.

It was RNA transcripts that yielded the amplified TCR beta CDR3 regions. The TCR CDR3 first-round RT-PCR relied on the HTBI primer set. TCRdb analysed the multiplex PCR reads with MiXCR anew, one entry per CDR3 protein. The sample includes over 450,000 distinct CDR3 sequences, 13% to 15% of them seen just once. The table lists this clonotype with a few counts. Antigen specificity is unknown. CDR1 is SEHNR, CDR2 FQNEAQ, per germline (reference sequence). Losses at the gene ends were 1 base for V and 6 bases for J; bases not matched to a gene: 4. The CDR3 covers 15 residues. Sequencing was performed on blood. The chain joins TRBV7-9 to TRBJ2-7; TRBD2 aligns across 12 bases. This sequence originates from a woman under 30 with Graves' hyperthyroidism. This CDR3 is CASSLGLAGDSEQYF. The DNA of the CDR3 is TGTGCCAGCAGCTTAGGACTAGCGGGAGATTCCGAGCAGTACTTC.